Listed below are T cell receptor beta chains from one sample, sequenced in a study of T cell clones after liver transplantation. Profiling relied on immunoSEQ multiplex PCR, and the TCRdb table lists in-frame clones only, not all of them. The sample lists 90,000 to 120,000 clones, around four fifths occurring once. The material was CD4+ T cells from blood, obtained before liver transplant. Receptors originate from a human donor who received a liver transplant. Each CDR3 is given with its conserved first and last residue. The order of the fields is clone size, D gene, V gene, J gene, CDR3 protein, CDR3 DNA. A D gene is named only where the DNA matches it firmly. For some rows the clone size is stated as once, few or many, or as a class when expanded; others skip it.

NA,NA,TRBV29-1,TRBJ2-1,CSVSEAGSYNEQFF,TGCAGCGTCTCCGAGGCCGGCTCCTACAATGAGCAGTTCTTC
NA,NA,TRBV18,TRBJ2-5,CASSPFEAETQYF,TGTGCCAGCTCACCATTTGAAGCAGAGACCCAGTACTTC
once,NA,TRBV4-3,TRBJ2-3,CASSQDRGLGGIADTQYF,TGCGCCAGCAGCCAAGATAGAGGTCTAGGGGGGATAGCAGATACGCAGTATTTT
NA,NA,TRBV15,TRBJ1-3,CATSMGLFSGNTIYF,TGTGCCACCAGCATGGGGCTCTTCTCTGGAAACACCATATATTTT
NA,TRBD1,TRBV29-1,TRBJ1-1,CSVSRTGGGTEAFF,TGCAGCGTATCCCGCACAGGGGGCGGAACTGAAGCTTTCTTT
once,NA,TRBV4-1,TRBJ2-6,CASSQVGLGANVLTF,TGCGCCAGCAGCCAAGTAGGGCTGGGGGCCAACGTCCTGACTTTC
once,NA,TRBV6-1,TRBJ2-4,CASSDQGVGNIQYF,TGTGCCAGCAGTGATCAAGGGGTTGGAAACATTCAGTACTTC
NA,TRBD2,TRBV19,TRBJ2-2,CASRGGGRAGTGELFF,TGTGCCAGTAGGGGAGGCGGGAGGGCCGGCACCGGGGAGCTGTTTTTT
NA,TRBD2,TRBV28,TRBJ2-1,CASSLAGGYNEQFF,TGTGCCAGCAGTTTAGCGGGAGGGTACAATGAGCAGTTCTTC
NA,NA,TRBV20-1,TRBJ2-7,CSASRGYEQYF,TGCAGTGCTAGTCGCGGCTACGAGCAGTACTTC
NA,TRBD1,TRBV7-2,TRBJ2-2,CASSRDRAGELFF,TGTGCCAGCAGTAGAGACAGGGCCGGGGAGCTGTTTTTT
NA,NA,TRBV19,TRBJ1-5,CASSIDGRGDQPQHF,TGTGCCAGTAGTATAGATGGCAGGGGCGATCAGCCCCAGCATTTT
few,NA,TRBV18,TRBJ2-5,CASSPGGQFQETQYF,TGTGCCAGCTCACCGGGAGGACAGTTTCAAGAGACCCAGTACTTC
NA,NA,TRBV6-5,TRBJ2-1,CASTSRASSYNEQFF,TGTGCCAGCACTTCCCGGGCCAGCTCCTACAATGAGCAGTTCTTC
NA,TRBD1,TRBV28,TRBJ1-3,CASSGQGADFGNTIYF,TGTGCCAGCAGTGGACAGGGGGCAGACTTTGGAAACACCATATATTTT
NA,TRBD1,TRBV7-2,TRBJ1-6,CASSSLQGVNSPLHF,TGTGCCAGCAGCTCTCTACAGGGGGTCAATTCACCCCTCCACTTT
NA,TRBD1,TRBV28,TRBJ2-7,CASNPTGQTYEQYF,TGTGCCAGCAACCCTACGGGACAGACCTACGAGCAGTACTTC
once,TRBD1,TRBV5-1,TRBJ2-7,CASSLSGTGNYEQYF,TGCGCCAGCAGCTTGTCCGGGACAGGTAACTACGAGCAGTACTTC
NA,NA,TRBV6-6,TRBJ1-1,CASSYSPQTNTEAFF,TGTGCCAGCAGTTACTCTCCACAGACGAACACTGAAGCTTTCTTT
NA,NA,TRBV19,TRBJ1-5,CASSTVPYQPQHF,TGTGCCAGTAGTACTGTCCCGTATCAGCCCCAGCATTTT
NA,TRBD2,TRBV7-2,TRBJ2-2,CASSPRLAGGSNTGELFF,TGTGCCAGCAGCCCCCGACTAGCGGGAGGATCGAACACCGGGGAGCTGTTTTTT
few,NA,TRBV6-5,TRBJ2-1,CASSYSIQRAYNEQFF,TGTGCCAGCAGTTACTCGATACAGCGGGCCTACAATGAGCAGTTCTTC
NA,NA,TRBV28,TRBJ2-1,CASSFTDNEQFF,TGTGCCAGCAGTTTCACCGACAATGAGCAGTTCTTC
NA,TRBD1,TRBV18,TRBJ2-7,CASSAPSGTGLEQYF,TGTGCCAGCTCCGCCCCCAGTGGGACAGGGCTCGAGCAGTACTTC
NA,TRBD1,TRBV12-5,TRBJ2-7,CASGPVAGQGAGEQYF,TGTGCTAGTGGTCCCGTCGCGGGACAGGGGGCTGGCGAGCAGTACTTC
NA,NA,TRBV5-6,TRBJ1-5,CASSLDNQPQHF,TGTGCCAGCAGCTTGGACAATCAGCCCCAGCATTTT
NA,NA,TRBV5-1,TRBJ2-3,CASSLTGMSTDTQYF,TGCGCCAGCAGCTTAACAGGAATGAGCACAGATACGCAGTATTTT
NA,NA,TRBV30,TRBJ1-3,CAWSSSSTGNTIYF,TGTGCCTGGAGTTCCTCCTCGACTGGAAACACCATATATTTT
NA,NA,TRBV2,TRBJ2-5,CASSEAGNRPQETQYF,TGTGCCAGCAGTGAAGCGGGAAACCGGCCCCAAGAGACCCAGTACTTC
NA,NA,TRBV18,TRBJ1-1,CASSLTLLTRNTEAFF,TGTGCCAGCTCACTTACCCTCCTCACAAGGAACACTGAAGCTTTCTTT
NA,NA,TRBV28,TRBJ2-7,CASSLGRAYEQYF,TGTGCCAGCAGTTTAGGTAGGGCCTACGAGCAGTACTTC